This T cell receptor beta chain was sequenced for a study of beta chain features in type 1 diabetes. The study's findings and limits: The similarity of naive, central memory and Treg TCRB repertoires appeared greater among patients than among healthy donors. The study left unresolved whether HLA type influences TCRB rearrangement. Type 1 diabetes patients showed fewer insertions and more deletions at VDJ junctions.

A word on this clone: Its target is not known.

Purity of each sorted population was above 95%. The CDR3 length is 17 residues. Between the trimmed V and J ends, which lost 5 bases and 2 bases, there was a span of 20 bases. Germline assignment: CDR1 SGHTA and CDR2 FQGNSA. As every portion of the isolated RNA was reverse transcribed, the sequencing read expressed TCRB transcripts. Clones were sequenced by immunoSEQ multiplex PCR, and TCRdb holds only the in-frame ones, with some missing. The sample shows 900,000 or so clones, 17% of them seen only once. The chain links TRBV7-2 to TRBJ2-3; D is unclear. Sequenced: naive CD4+ T cells from blood. The receptor comes from a woman aged 18-29 years in good health. CDR3 nucleotides: TGTGCCAGCAGCCTGACATTTAGCACGAGAAACACAGATACGCAGTATTTT. Residues: CASSLTFSTRNTDTQYF.